This TCR beta chain was retrieved from a study of cytomegalovirus exposure and HLA in healthy donors. Study-wide findings and caveats: Per a later analysis, HLA-associated TCR beta chains showed more clonal expansion than other, equally common TCR beta chains. Overall, under 200 TCR beta chains were annotated as cytomegalovirus-associated. Prediction of most subjects' HLA-A and HLA-B alleles by TCR beta sequences was reportedly accurate.

Researchers ran the PCR with 60 Vbeta and 13 Jbeta primers. Using immunoSEQ multiplex PCR, the repertoire was profiled, and TCRdb retains in-frame clones only, with some absent. Of 150,000 or so clones listed, over 60% were seen once; the top ten hold 1.5%. This clone was picked up a small number of times. Its antigen is still unknown. Donors in the study were healthy people who gave bone marrow. Germline CDR1 and CDR2: SGHRS and YFSETQ. The CDR3 has 11 amino acids. V lost 4 bases and J lost 7, with 7 bases in between. This clonotype originated in a girl aged 10 to 17 in good health and CMV-seronegative. Sequenced input: PBMCs. The chain is built from TRBV5-1 and TRBJ2-3; D not resolved. The CDR3 DNA reads TGCGCCAGCAGCGATACTAATACGCAGTATTTT. It yields the protein CASSDTNTQYF.